A selection of T cell receptor beta chains follows, all from one sample in a study of CD8+ T cells in alopecia areata. Only in-frame clones appear in the TCRdb table, and some are missing; sequencing was by immunoSEQ multiplex PCR. Here the sample spans over 110,000 clones, approximately 50% being singletons. Sequencing used CD4+ T cells sorted from blood, obtained at week 0. These receptors were taken from a human donor with alopecia areata. Both conserved end residues are part of each CDR3.

V gene: TRBV5-1
CDR3 protein: CASSFAGTSGGEQFF

V gene: TRBV4-2
CDR3 protein: CASSYERGTNYGYTF

V gene: TRBV7-2
CDR3 protein: CASSFKGRGNTGELFF

V gene: TRBV28
CDR3 protein: CASTISSLGSDTQYF

V gene: TRBV28
CDR3 protein: CASSLREPQHF

V gene: TRBV7-9
CDR3 protein: CASSRGGKTSYEQYF

V gene: TRBV25-1
CDR3 protein: CASSPRGELFF

V gene: TRBV5-6
CDR3 protein: CASSLGVRGGPYGYTF

V gene: TRBV28
CDR3 protein: CASSFASASETQYF

V gene: TRBV7-9
CDR3 protein: CASSLLEGILETQYF

V gene: TRBV25-1
CDR3 protein: CASSPRGSNSYEQYF

V gene: TRBV29-1
CDR3 protein: CSVETGMNTEAFF

V gene: TRBV6-1
CDR3 protein: CAITGDSGANVLTF

V gene: TRBV29-1
CDR3 protein: CSGGGYSDTQYF

V gene: TRBV29-1
CDR3 protein: CSVPYDRDHQPQHF

V gene: TRBV9
CDR3 protein: CASSVVGQGGNEQFF

V gene: TRBV28
CDR3 protein: CASSRTRGSNQPQHF

V gene: TRBV6-5
CDR3 protein: CASSYSPTSTDTQYF

V gene: TRBV27
CDR3 protein: CASSLSGVGQETQYF

V gene: TRBV5-1
CDR3 protein: CASTPPRGGNTGELFF

V gene: TRBV7-2
CDR3 protein: CASSPTGRELFF

V gene: TRBV28
CDR3 protein: CASSLADRMNTEAFF

V gene: TRBV30
CDR3 protein: CAWSPTGTWDEKLFF

V gene: TRBV29-1
CDR3 protein: CSVRVFYEQYF

V gene: TRBV6-1
CDR3 protein: CASSELAGGLTGELFF

V gene: TRBV6-1
CDR3 protein: CASSEAGKNYGYTF

V gene: TRBV30
CDR3 protein: CAWSPPVTGGEQYF

V gene: TRBV7-9
CDR3 protein: CASSLALSNTGELFF

V gene: TRBV7-9
CDR3 protein: CASTRIEAFF

V gene: TRBV7-7
CDR3 protein: CASSLVAGLSYNEQFF

V gene: TRBV12-5
CDR3 protein: CASGLGLGHYGYTF

V gene: TRBV18
CDR3 protein: CASSPLPGLVRYGYTF

V gene: TRBV15
CDR3 protein: CATSSTGTSTSRGYTF

V gene: TRBV4-1
CDR3 protein: CASSQTDVVYGYTF

V gene: TRBV18
CDR3 protein: CASSPRGLAVQRVEQFF

V gene: TRBV30
CDR3 protein: CAWSVGAGGYEQYF

V gene: TRBV6-6
CDR3 protein: CASSYSIGFRADGYTF

V gene: TRBV7-2
CDR3 protein: CASSRGETQYF

V gene: TRBV30
CDR3 protein: CAWSVRETQYF

V gene: TRBV30
CDR3 protein: CAWIEAGRYGRAQYF

V gene: TRBV30
CDR3 protein: CAWSQGGSGRAPDTQYF

V gene: TRBV10-3
CDR3 protein: CAISEVRGIDYGYTF

V gene: TRBV7-2
CDR3 protein: CASSLGLRTDTQYF

V gene: TRBV4-1
CDR3 protein: CASSQDPGKLFF

V gene: TRBV2
CDR3 protein: CASKKEVTVNTEAFF

V gene: TRBV18
CDR3 protein: CASSPQRSTGETQYF

V gene: TRBV6-5
CDR3 protein: CASSLKTSGIKTQYF

V gene: TRBV5-4
CDR3 protein: CASSPRTGALGETQYF

V gene: TRBV7-9
CDR3 protein: CASSFDSEAYNEQFF

V gene: TRBV27
CDR3 protein: CASSLSPIHTEAFF

V gene: TRBV29-1
CDR3 protein: CSVGRGGETQYF

V gene: TRBV7-2
CDR3 protein: CASSLQGRAAGDEQFF

V gene: TRBV6-6
CDR3 protein: CASRMQRGTDTQYF

V gene: TRBV30
CDR3 protein: CAWSVGTGDDYGYTF

V gene: TRBV29-1
CDR3 protein: CSVAQGGRETQYF